What follows describes a single T cell receptor (beta chain). The target antigen is unknown. These data belong to a study of shared clonotypes between healthy human individuals. Whole-study context: Three CD4 naive, three CD4 memory, two CD8 naive and one CD8 memory plate were used per donor.

Looked up from germline, CDR1 is KGHSH and CDR2 is LQKENI. V lost 7 bases and J 0 bases, leaving 15 bases between the germline ends. This CDR3 is built from 15 residues. Study-level findings and limits: Four donors had around 5.2% of their naive CD4 clonotypes in common.

Sorted-subset replicate PCRs used 150 to 250 ng of genomic DNA. This amount corresponded to about 30,000 T cell genomes. Profiling relied on immunoSEQ multiplex PCR, and the TCRdb table lists in-frame clones only, not all of them. The profile shows 2 million to 2.5 million clones, 85% to 95% of them singletons. V usage is TRBV18 and J usage is TRBJ1-1; TRBD1 might be the D (6 bases). The specimen was naive CD4+ T cells from PBMCs. Subset noted: CD45RA+ positively selected. The clonotype originates from a man aged 18 to 29 in good health. Some clones in this sample may be carry-over from other donors' samples. The CDR3 sequence is CASFLGWGLNTEAFF. The CDR3 nucleotides are TGTGCCAGCTTCCTCGGGTGGGGGCTGAACACTGAAGCTTTCTTT.